These T cell receptor beta chains were read from a single sample in a study of blood T cell repertoires in COVID-19. Sequencing used immunoSEQ multiplex PCR; TCRdb keeps in-frame clones, though not all of them. The sample shows around 240,000 clones, around 80% of them seen only once. Sequencing was carried out using peripheral blood. These receptors all come from a woman of 80 years or more with acute or convalescent COVID-19. CDR3s include the opening cysteine and the closing phenylalanine or tryptophan. A D gene is named only where the DNA matches it firmly. Expanded clones get a size class; other rows say once, few or many, or leave the size out.

v_call,clone_size,j_call,d_call,cdr3_aa,cdr3_nt
TRBV6-4,NA,TRBJ2-7,NA,CASSEAPNHEQYF,TGTGCCAGCAGTGAGGCCCCAAACCACGAGCAGTACTTC
TRBV9,NA,TRBJ2-2,NA,CASSLGRTGVELFF,TGTGCCAGCAGCCTGGGCCGGACCGGGGTGGAGCTGTTTTTT
TRBV28,NA,TRBJ2-2,TRBD2,CASRGGLAATGELFF,TGTGCCAGCAGAGGGGGACTAGCGGCCACCGGGGAGCTGTTTTTT
TRBV19,NA,TRBJ1-5,TRBD1,CASTRDSYSNQPQHF,TGTGCCAGTACGCGGGACAGTTATAGCAATCAGCCCCAGCATTTT
TRBV2,once,TRBJ1-1,NA,CASATGPTSTEAFF,TGTGCCAGCGCCACAGGTCCGACGAGTACTGAAGCTTTCTTT
TRBV25-1,NA,TRBJ1-5,TRBD1,CASSERDRGNNQPQHF,TGTGCCAGCAGTGAACGGGACAGGGGAAACAATCAGCCCCAGCATTTT
TRBV4-2,NA,TRBJ2-1,TRBD1,CASSQEVHRGRGGQFF,TGTGCCAGCAGCCAAGAAGTTCACAGGGGACGAGGGGGGCAGTTCTTC
TRBV4-3,NA,TRBJ1-2,NA,CASSQDLPGSDGYTF,TGCGCCAGCAGCCAAGATTTACCGGGATCTGATGGCTACACCTTC
TRBV6-1,NA,TRBJ2-1,NA,CASSEERVGLYEQFF,TGTGCCAGCAGTGAAGAGCGGGTGGGGCTCTATGAGCAGTTCTTC
TRBV30,NA,TRBJ1-1,NA,CAWRRPGAEAFF,TGTGCCTGGAGACGACCCGGGGCTGAAGCTTTCTTT
TRBV5-1,NA,TRBJ2-5,TRBD1,CASSSRDRGPVGAQYF,TGCGCCAGCAGCTCCCGGGACAGGGGCCCCGTAGGTGCCCAGTACTTC
TRBV5-1,NA,TRBJ1-1,NA,CASSWTMNTEAFF,TGCGCCAGCAGCTGGACAATGAACACTGAAGCTTTCTTT
TRBV3-1/TRBV3-2,few,TRBJ1-2,NA,CARLIGGARYGYTF,TGTGCCAGACTCATTGGCGGGGCCCGCTATGGCTACACCTTC
TRBV3-1/TRBV3-2,NA,TRBJ1-4,NA,CASSQIPMGPGEKLFF,TGTGCCAGCAGCCAAATCCCAATGGGGCCTGGAGAAAAACTGTTTTTT
TRBV6-5,NA,TRBJ2-1,TRBD1,CASVDRVGNEQFF,TGTGCCAGCGTTGACAGGGTGGGTAATGAGCAGTTCTTC
TRBV5-5,NA,TRBJ1-1,NA,CASSLQGPGGTEAFF,TGTGCCAGCAGCTTGCAAGGACCCGGGGGTACTGAAGCTTTCTTT
TRBV19,NA,TRBJ2-1,TRBD2,CASSIWIAGENEQFF,TGTGCCAGTAGTATATGGATAGCGGGAGAAAATGAGCAGTTCTTC
TRBV4-3,NA,TRBJ2-3,TRBD2,CASSQDGWTSLTDTQYF,TGCGCCAGCAGCCAAGATGGGTGGACTAGCCTAACAGATACGCAGTATTTT
TRBV3-1/TRBV3-2,many,TRBJ1-6,NA,CASSQGSSYNSPLHF,TGTGCCAGCAGCCAAGGGAGCTCCTATAATTCACCCCTCCACTTT
TRBV2,NA,TRBJ1-1,NA,CASSERRIGRGEAFF,TGTGCCAGCAGTGAACGGCGTATAGGGAGGGGAGAAGCTTTCTTT
TRBV18,NA,TRBJ2-2,TRBD1,CASSRDRGDTGELFF,TGTGCCAGCTCACGCGACAGGGGGGACACCGGGGAGCTGTTTTTT
TRBV4-2,few,TRBJ1-3,TRBD1,CASSQPGTGGNTIYF,TGTGCCAGCAGCCAACCCGGGACAGGGGGAAACACCATATATTTT
TRBV2,NA,TRBJ1-6,TRBD1,CASGGQGNSPLHF,TGTGCCAGCGGGGGACAGGGTAATTCACCCCTCCACTTT
TRBV29-1,few,TRBJ2-7,NA,CSVGEQSSYEQYF,TGCAGCGTCGGGGAACAAAGCTCCTACGAGCAGTACTTC
TRBV7-9,NA,TRBJ1-1,TRBD1,CASSPRDRGTEAFF,TGTGCCAGCAGCCCCCGCGACAGGGGAACTGAAGCTTTCTTT
TRBV18,NA,TRBJ1-6,NA,CASSPDRYNSPLHF,TGCGCCAGCTCACCCGACAGATATAATTCACCCCTCCACTTT
TRBV11-3,NA,TRBJ2-1,TRBD2,CASSLEYDSGGTYNEQFF,TGTGCCAGCAGCTTAGAGTATGACAGCGGGGGTACCTACAATGAGCAGTTCTTC
TRBV6-5,NA,TRBJ2-5,NA,CASSYSKQPIPETQYF,TGTGCCAGCAGTTACTCGAAACAGCCAATTCCGGAGACCCAGTACTTC
TRBV28,NA,TRBJ1-2,TRBD1,CASSSSGTGLIFGYTF,TGTGCCAGCAGTTCCTCCGGGACAGGCTTAATATTTGGCTACACCTTC
TRBV4-2,NA,TRBJ2-7,NA,CASSQGAAGAHEQYF,TGTGCCAGCAGCCAAGGGGCTGCGGGGGCCCACGAGCAGTACTTC
TRBV4-2,NA,TRBJ2-3,TRBD2,CASSQAASGSTDTQYF,TGTGCCAGCAGCCAAGCGGCTAGCGGATCCACAGATACGCAGTATTTT
TRBV5-5,NA,TRBJ2-1,TRBD1,CASSSRQGVNNEQFF,TGTGCCAGCAGCAGCCGACAGGGGGTAAACAATGAGCAGTTCTTC
TRBV7-2,NA,TRBJ1-6,TRBD1,CASIPDRGQSPLHF,TGTGCCAGCATCCCGGACAGGGGGCAATCACCCCTCCACTTT
TRBV21-1,NA,TRBJ1-3,NA,CASSKPAGTGASGNTIYF,TGTGCCAGCAGCAAACCCGCCGGGACAGGTGCTTCTGGAAACACCATATATTTT
TRBV14,NA,TRBJ1-2,TRBD1,CASSQDRGLGYGYTF,TGTGCCAGCAGCCAGGACAGGGGGCTTGGCTATGGCTACACCTTC
TRBV3-1/TRBV3-2,NA,TRBJ2-1,NA,CASSKDTGESEQFF,TGTGCCAGCAGTAAAGATACAGGTGAATCTGAGCAGTTCTTC
TRBV15,NA,TRBJ1-2,TRBD1,CATSRPGQATPISYTF,TGTGCCACCAGCAGACCCGGACAGGCAACTCCTATAAGCTACACCTTC
TRBV2,NA,TRBJ2-7,TRBD2,CASTLTSGRYEQYF,TGTGCCAGCACGTTGACTAGCGGGAGATACGAGCAGTACTTC
TRBV9,few,TRBJ2-7,NA,CASSASTGFSYEQYF,TGTGCCAGCAGCGCGTCAACAGGGTTCTCCTACGAGCAGTACTTC
TRBV5-1,NA,TRBJ2-5,NA,CASKLRSSMETQYF,TGCGCCAGCAAGCTTCGCTCTTCGATGGAGACCCAGTACTTC
TRBV19,NA,TRBJ2-2,NA,CASRGEYTGELFF,TGTGCCAGTAGAGGGGAATACACCGGGGAGCTGTTTTTT
TRBV18,NA,TRBJ1-2,TRBD1,CASSPQGADYGYTF,TGTGCCAGCTCACCACAGGGGGCCGACTATGGCTACACCTTC
TRBV5-5,NA,TRBJ1-5,TRBD1,CASSATGGGGQPQHF,TGTGCCAGCAGCGCTACAGGGGGCGGCGGGCAGCCCCAGCATTTT
TRBV3-1/TRBV3-2,NA,TRBJ2-7,TRBD2,CASSHRGSGRYYEQYF,TGTGCCAGCAGCCATCGGGGTAGCGGGAGATACTACGAGCAGTACTTC
TRBV9,NA,TRBJ1-3,NA,CASSVGRSESGNTIYF,TGTGCCAGCAGCGTAGGCCGGAGCGAATCTGGAAACACCATATATTTT
TRBV5-6,NA,TRBJ2-4,NA,CASSLVHGGNIQYF,TGTGCCAGCAGCTTGGTCCACGGAGGGAACATTCAGTACTTC
TRBV18,NA,TRBJ2-7,TRBD1,CASGPGGYEQYF,TGTGCCAGCGGGCCAGGGGGATACGAGCAGTACTTC
TRBV19,medium-sized,TRBJ1-5,NA,CASSIQQGQAQPQHF,TGTGCCAGTAGTATTCAACAGGGTCAGGCTCAGCCCCAGCATTTT
TRBV20-1,NA,TRBJ1-1,NA,CSASDGVNTEAFF,TGCAGTGCTAGTGACGGAGTGAACACTGAAGCTTTCTTT
TRBV7-3,NA,TRBJ1-1,NA,CASSFTGGTEAFF,TGTGCCAGCAGCTTTACCGGGGGAACTGAAGCTTTCTTT
TRBV6-4,NA,TRBJ1-6,NA,CASSAGESSPLHF,TGTGCCAGCAGTGCAGGGGAATCGTCACCCCTCCACTTT
TRBV27,NA,TRBJ2-5,TRBD1,CASSDWDRGTETQYF,TGTGCCAGCAGTGACTGGGACAGGGGTACAGAGACCCAGTACTTC
TRBV5-1,NA,TRBJ2-4,TRBD2,CASSLLAGGLAKNIQYF,TGCGCCAGCAGCTTACTAGCGGGGGGACTAGCCAAAAACATTCAGTACTTC
TRBV6-2/TRBV6-3,NA,TRBJ2-3,TRBD1,CASSLGTGGTNTQYF,TGTGCCAGCAGTTTGGGGACAGGGGGAACAAATACGCAGTATTTT
TRBV11-2,NA,TRBJ2-5,TRBD1,CASSIAGTGGRETQYF,TGTGCCAGCAGCATAGCCGGGACAGGGGGCCGAGAGACCCAGTACTTC
TRBV27,NA,TRBJ2-7,NA,CASTEQAINSYEQYF,TGTGCCAGCACCGAACAGGCTATCAATTCCTACGAGCAGTACTTC
TRBV30,NA,TRBJ1-5,NA,CAWSPQGNQPQHF,TGTGCCTGGAGTCCACAGGGAAATCAGCCCCAGCATTTT